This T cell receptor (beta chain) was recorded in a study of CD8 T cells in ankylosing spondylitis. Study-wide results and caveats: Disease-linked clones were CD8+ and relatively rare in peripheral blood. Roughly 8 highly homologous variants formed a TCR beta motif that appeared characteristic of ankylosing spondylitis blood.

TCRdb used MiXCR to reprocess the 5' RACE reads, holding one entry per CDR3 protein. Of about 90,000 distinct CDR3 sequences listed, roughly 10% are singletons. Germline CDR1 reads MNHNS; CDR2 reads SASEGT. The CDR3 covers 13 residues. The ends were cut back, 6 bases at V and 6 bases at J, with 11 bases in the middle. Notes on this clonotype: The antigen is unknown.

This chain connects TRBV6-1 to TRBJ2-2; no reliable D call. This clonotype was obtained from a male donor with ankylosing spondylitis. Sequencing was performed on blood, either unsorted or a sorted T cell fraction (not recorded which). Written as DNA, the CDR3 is TGTGCCAGCAGCCCGATATATGCCGGGGAGCTGTTTTTT. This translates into CASSPIYAGELFF.